This TCR beta chain derives from a study of CD8 T cells in ankylosing spondylitis. Study results and limitations: Within peripheral blood, clones linked to disease were CD8+ and relatively rare. Within ankylosing spondylitis blood, a TCR beta motif made up of under 10 highly homologous variants appeared to be characteristic.

Libraries for TCR beta were made by quantitative 5'-RACE with molecular barcodes. TCRdb independently ran MiXCR on the 5' RACE reads; one entry per CDR3 protein. The sample has approximately 69,000 distinct CDR3 sequences; about 5.2% are singletons. In this sample, this clonotype turned up a few times. Its antigen is undetermined. Material for sequencing was blood, either unsorted or a sorted T cell fraction (not recorded which). The TCR originated in a male donor with ankylosing spondylitis or in good health (not recorded which).

CDR3 sequence (DNA): TGTGCCAGCAGCTTGCCCTCGACTACCCCAAATACGCAGTATTTT. This gives the protein CASSLPSTTPNTQYF. This sequence joins TRBV5-5 and TRBJ2-3, with a tentative D call TRBD2 (5 bases). Germline CDR1 is SGHKS and CDR2 is YYEKEE (reference sequence). The ends were cut back, 1 base at V and 7 bases at J, with 16 bases in the middle. The CDR3 is made up of 15 amino acids.